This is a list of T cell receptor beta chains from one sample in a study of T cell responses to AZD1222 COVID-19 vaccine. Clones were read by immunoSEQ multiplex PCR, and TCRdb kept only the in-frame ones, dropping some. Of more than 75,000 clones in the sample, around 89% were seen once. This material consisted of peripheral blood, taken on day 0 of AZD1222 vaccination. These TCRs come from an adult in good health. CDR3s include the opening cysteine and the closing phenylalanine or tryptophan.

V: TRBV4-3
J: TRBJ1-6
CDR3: CASSLAALAGSPLHF

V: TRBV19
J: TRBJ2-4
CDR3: CASTSPAGNKNIQYF

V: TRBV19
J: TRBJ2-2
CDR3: CASSRTSDTGELFF

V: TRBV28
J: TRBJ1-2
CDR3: CASSLSVPTNYGYTF

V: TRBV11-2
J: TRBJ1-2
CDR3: CASSLVRPEGYTF

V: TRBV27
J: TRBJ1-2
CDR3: CASSPGQGAFGYTF

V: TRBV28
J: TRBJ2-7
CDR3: CASSPGSRWKYF

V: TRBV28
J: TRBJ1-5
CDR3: CASQSSGLGRAQPQHF

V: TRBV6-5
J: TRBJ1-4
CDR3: CASSASGLNEKLFF

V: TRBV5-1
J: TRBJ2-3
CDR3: CASSQSGGWDTQYF

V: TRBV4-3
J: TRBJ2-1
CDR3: CASSQDPLGGLAGGGSYNEQFF

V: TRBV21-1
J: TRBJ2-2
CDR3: CASSKGSFNTGELFF

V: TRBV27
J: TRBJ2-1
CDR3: CASRLGQGSYNEQFF

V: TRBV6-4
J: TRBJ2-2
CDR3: CASSDWVCRTGELFF

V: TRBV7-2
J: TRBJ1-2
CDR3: CASSSQGPSRGYTF

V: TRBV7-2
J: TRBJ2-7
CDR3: CASSLAGTSYEQYF

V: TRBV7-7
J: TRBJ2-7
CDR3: CASSPDYNSYEQYF

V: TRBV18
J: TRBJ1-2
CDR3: CASSPQGGYGYTF

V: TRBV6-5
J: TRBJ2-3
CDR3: CASSLDSTDTQYF

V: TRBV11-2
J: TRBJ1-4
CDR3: CASSLRTGSSTNEKLFF

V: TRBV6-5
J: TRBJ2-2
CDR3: CASMGADNTGELFF